The present entry profiles one T cell receptor beta chain with its context. Its antigen is undetermined. The data were taken from a study of long-term antiretroviral therapy in people with HIV. Study-wide points: Collection spanned 2004 to 2017; ART regimens may be less effective than current ones.

Runs used v3.0 of the immunoSEQ assay and were done at survey level. The method was immunoSEQ multiplex PCR; TCRdb's version includes in-frame clones alone and lacks a portion of them. The profile covers 30,000 to 40,000 clones, with approximately 85% appearing a single time and roughly 4% taken by the ten largest. After removal of 1 base from V and 3 bases from J, the junction contained 8 bases not matched to a gene. Per germline, CDR1 KGHSH and CDR2 LQKENI. The CDR3 runs to 17 residues. The samples comprised 1-10 million cryopreserved PBMC ahead of DNA extraction. The material was unsorted PBMCs, obtained about 3.5 years after starting antiretroviral therapy. The sequence derives from a man younger than 35 with HIV. The chain carries TRBV18 and TRBJ2-2, with 7 bases aligning to TRBD1. CDR3 region: CASSPLRGGQYTGELFF. The CDR3 region has the DNA TGTGCCAGCTCACCACTCAGAGGGGGCCAGTACACCGGGGAGCTGTTTTTT.